Listed below are T cell receptor beta chains from one sample, sequenced in a study of radiation and T cells in renal cell carcinoma. Sequenced by immunoSEQ multiplex PCR; TCRdb stores in-frame clones only, minus some. Altogether tens of thousands of clones are present, 80% to 90% being singletons, with the ten largest covering 20% to 25%. The source material was blood, sampled from a patient whose treatment included radiotherapy and nephrectomy. The receptors originated from a woman aged 50 to 60 with renal cell carcinoma. Both conserved end residues are part of each CDR3. Each record gives: CDR3 protein, CDR3 DNA, D gene, J gene, V gene, CDR3 length, clone size. A D gene is named only where the DNA matches it firmly. Clone size appears in some rows only: once, few, many, or a class for an expanded clone.

CDR3: CASRLAIGGGSSTDTQYF
DNA: TGTGCAAGTCGCTTAGCAATAGGAGGCGGCTCTAGCACAGATACGCAGTATTTT
D: -
J: TRBJ2-3
V: TRBV12-2
length: 18
size: -

CDR3: CASSLRGFTHTDTQYF
DNA: TGTGCCAGCAGCCTTAGGGGTTTTACGCACACAGATACGCAGTATTTT
D: -
J: TRBJ2-3
V: TRBV5-6
length: 16
size: -

CDR3: CASAAAGDTGELFF
DNA: TGCGCCAGCGCCGCGGCAGGGGACACCGGGGAGCTGTTTTTT
D: -
J: TRBJ2-2
V: TRBV10-1
length: 14
size: once

CDR3: CAWSEQANSPLHF
DNA: TGTGCCTGGAGTGAGCAGGCGAATTCACCCCTCCACTTT
D: -
J: TRBJ1-6
V: TRBV30
length: 13
size: -

CDR3: CASNAIPGTGDSPLHF
DNA: TGTGCCAGCAACGCCATTCCCGGGACGGGTGATTCACCCCTCCACTTT
D: -
J: TRBJ1-6
V: TRBV5-5
length: 16
size: -

CDR3: CSALPYPANMNTEAFF
DNA: TGCAGCGCCCTCCCTTACCCTGCAAATATGAACACTGAAGCTTTCTTT
D: -
J: TRBJ1-1
V: TRBV29-1
length: 16
size: once

CDR3: CASSRDSEWAKNIQYF
DNA: TGTGCCAGCTCACGAGACAGCGAATGGGCCAAAAACATTCAGTACTTC
D: -
J: TRBJ2-4
V: TRBV18
length: 16
size: -

CDR3: CASSVGVSYNEQFF
DNA: TGTGCCAGCAGCGTGGGAGTATCCTACAATGAGCAGTTCTTC
D: -
J: TRBJ2-1
V: TRBV28
length: 14
size: -

CDR3: CASSSPTSGTYNEQFF
DNA: TGTGCCAGCAGTTCCCCCACTAGCGGAACCTACAATGAGCAGTTCTTC
D: TRBD2
J: TRBJ2-1
V: TRBV28
length: 16
size: -

CDR3: CASSRNQGGAETQYF
DNA: TGTGCCAGCAGCCGAAATCAGGGGGGGGCAGAGACCCAGTACTTC
D: -
J: TRBJ2-5
V: TRBV7-9
length: 15
size: -

CDR3: CASSLSHGAGDYGYTF
DNA: TGTGCCAGCAGCTTATCGCATGGGGCAGGGGACTATGGCTACACCTTC
D: -
J: TRBJ1-2
V: TRBV7-8
length: 16
size: -

CDR3: CASSSGNTEAFF
DNA: TGCGCCAGCAGTTCAGGGAACACTGAAGCTTTCTTT
D: -
J: TRBJ1-1
V: TRBV10-2
length: 12
size: -

CDR3: CASSSSWGESPLHF
DNA: TGTGCCAGCAGCTCGTCGTGGGGGGAATCACCCCTCCACTTT
D: -
J: TRBJ1-6
V: TRBV28
length: 14
size: -

CDR3: CSVGTGYSNQPQHF
DNA: TGCAGCGTTGGGACAGGTTATAGCAATCAGCCCCAGCATTTT
D: TRBD1
J: TRBJ1-5
V: TRBV29-1
length: 14
size: -

CDR3: CASSLVQPGPDRGYTF
DNA: TGCGCCAGCAGCTTGGTCCAACCGGGACCCGACAGGGGCTACACCTTC
D: -
J: TRBJ1-2
V: TRBV5-1
length: 16
size: -

CDR3: CASSLARAILSYNEQFF
DNA: TGTGCCAGCAGCTTAGCGCGGGCAATTCTTTCCTACAATGAGCAGTTCTTC
D: -
J: TRBJ2-1
V: TRBV7-8
length: 17
size: -

CDR3: CASSFQGPQHF
DNA: TGTGCCAGTAGTTTTCAGGGGCCCCAGCATTTT
D: -
J: TRBJ1-5
V: TRBV19
length: 11
size: -

CDR3: CASSPPLVTETQYF
DNA: TGTGCCAGCTCACCACCCCTGGTTACAGAGACCCAGTACTTC
D: -
J: TRBJ2-5
V: TRBV18
length: 14
size: -

CDR3: CASSTRSLAAYEQYF
DNA: TGTGCCAGCAGCACCCGAAGCTTAGCAGCTTACGAGCAGTACTTC
D: -
J: TRBJ2-7
V: TRBV7-2
length: 15
size: -

CDR3: CASSPTQGNYEQYF
DNA: TGTGCCAGCTCACCAACACAGGGTAACTACGAGCAGTACTTC
D: -
J: TRBJ2-7
V: TRBV18
length: 14
size: -

CDR3: CASSYRVGWGSYEQYF
DNA: TGTGCCAGCAGTTACCGTGTGGGTTGGGGGTCCTACGAGCAGTACTTC
D: -
J: TRBJ2-7
V: TRBV6-5
length: 16
size: few

CDR3: CASSLVGLLPYNEQFF
DNA: TGTGCCAGCAGCTTGGTGGGCTTACTCCCCTACAATGAGCAGTTCTTC
D: -
J: TRBJ2-1
V: TRBV5-4
length: 16
size: -

CDR3: CASSRDRGYEQYF
DNA: TGTGCCAGCAGCCGGGACAGGGGCTACGAGCAGTACTTC
D: TRBD1
J: TRBJ2-7
V: TRBV16
length: 13
size: -

CDR3: CASSLVAVSSYEQYF
DNA: TGTGCCAGCAGCTTAGTTGCAGTGTCCTCCTACGAGCAGTACTTC
D: -
J: TRBJ2-7
V: TRBV7-2
length: 15
size: -

CDR3: CASSMDRGNIYGYTF
DNA: TGTGCCAGTAGTATGGACAGGGGAAATATCTATGGCTACACCTTC
D: TRBD1
J: TRBJ1-2
V: TRBV19
length: 15
size: once

CDR3: CASSSVGRVRKDYEQYF
DNA: TGTGCCAGCAGCTCAGTAGGCAGGGTGCGAAAGGACTACGAGCAGTACTTC
D: -
J: TRBJ2-7
V: TRBV7-2
length: 17
size: -

CDR3: CASSLEGQGADEQYF
DNA: TGTGCCAGCAGCTTAGAGGGGCAGGGGGCCGACGAGCAGTACTTC
D: TRBD1
J: TRBJ2-7
V: TRBV7-2
length: 15
size: -

CDR3: CASSETGKGPQHF
DNA: TGTGCCAGTAGTGAAACAGGGAAGGGGCCCCAGCATTTT
D: -
J: TRBJ1-5
V: TRBV19
length: 13
size: -

CDR3: CAISESFRDQKNIQYF
DNA: TGTGCCATCAGTGAGTCGTTCCGGGATCAGAAAAACATTCAGTACTTC
D: -
J: TRBJ2-4
V: TRBV10-3
length: 16
size: -

CDR3: CASSRMGGSYEQYF
DNA: TGTGCCAGCAGCCGGATGGGGGGATCCTACGAGCAGTACTTC
D: -
J: TRBJ2-7
V: TRBV7-9
length: 14
size: -

CDR3: CASRSSGNTIYF
DNA: TGTGCCAGCAGAAGCTCTGGAAACACCATATATTTT
D: -
J: TRBJ1-3
V: TRBV11-2
length: 12
size: -

CDR3: CASSAEGGNGYTF
DNA: TGTGCCAGCAGCGCCGAAGGAGGGAATGGCTACACCTTC
D: -
J: TRBJ1-2
V: TRBV2
length: 13
size: -

CDR3: CASSSRQGANQPQHF
DNA: TGTGCCAGCAGCTCCCGACAGGGGGCTAATCAGCCCCAGCATTTT
D: TRBD1
J: TRBJ1-5
V: TRBV9
length: 15
size: -

CDR3: CASSQGVQFRQYF
DNA: TGCGCCAGCAGCCAAGGGGTCCAGTTTCGGCAGTACTTC
D: -
J: TRBJ2-4
V: TRBV4-3
length: 13
size: -

CDR3: CASSLEVMVDGYGYTF
DNA: TGTGCCAGCAGCTTAGAAGTAATGGTGGACGGCTATGGCTACACCTTC
D: -
J: TRBJ1-2
V: TRBV7-2
length: 16
size: -

CDR3: CASSLERDTPLNPF
DNA: TGTGCCAGCAGCCTTGAAAGGGACACACCCCTGAACCCCTTC
D: -
J: TRBJ2-7
V: TRBV11-2
length: 14
size: -

CDR3: CASSFRQSSTDTQYF
DNA: TGTGCCAGCAGCTTCCGACAGTCGAGCACAGATACGCAGTATTTT
D: -
J: TRBJ2-3
V: TRBV5-5
length: 15
size: -

CDR3: CSARGGTEAFF
DNA: TGCAGTGCTAGAGGGGGGACTGAAGCTTTCTTT
D: -
J: TRBJ1-1
V: TRBV20-1
length: 11
size: few

CDR3: CASSYDRSNGYTF
DNA: TGTGCCAGCAGCTACGACAGGAGTAATGGCTACACCTTC
D: -
J: TRBJ1-2
V: TRBV5-6
length: 13
size: -

CDR3: CASRDWRGGFNTGELFF
DNA: TGTGCCAGCCGCGACTGGCGGGGGGGATTTAACACCGGGGAGCTGTTTTTT
D: TRBD2
J: TRBJ2-2
V: TRBV7-2
length: 17
size: -

CDR3: CASNGLAGYEQYF
DNA: TGTGCCTCTAATGGACTAGCGGGCTACGAGCAGTACTTC
D: TRBD2
J: TRBJ2-7
V: TRBV6-5
length: 13
size: -

CDR3: CASSQGMAMTNDNEQFF
DNA: TGTGCCAGCAGCCAAGGTATGGCGATGACCAACGACAATGAGCAGTTCTTC
D: -
J: TRBJ2-1
V: TRBV14
length: 17
size: -

CDR3: CASLPTGTYEKLFF
DNA: TGTGCCAGCCTTCCGACAGGGACTTATGAAAAACTGTTTTTT
D: TRBD1
J: TRBJ1-4
V: TRBV28
length: 14
size: -

CDR3: CASSLVASTNEKLFF
DNA: TGTGCCAGCAGCTTAGTGGCCTCAACTAATGAAAAACTGTTTTTT
D: -
J: TRBJ1-4
V: TRBV7-2
length: 15
size: -

CDR3: CASSIAAVANTGELFF
DNA: TGTGCCAGTAGTATAGCGGCAGTCGCGAACACCGGGGAGCTGTTTTTT
D: -
J: TRBJ2-2
V: TRBV19
length: 16
size: -

CDR3: CASSRAGQTNTEAFF
DNA: TGTGCCAGCAGTCGTGCCGGACAGACGAACACTGAAGCTTTCTTT
D: -
J: TRBJ1-1
V: TRBV9
length: 15
size: -

CDR3: CASSERGGLSNQPQHF
DNA: TGTGCCAGCAGTGAACGGGGGGGTTTAAGCAATCAGCCCCAGCATTTT
D: -
J: TRBJ1-5
V: TRBV5-4
length: 16
size: -

CDR3: CASSLALSGSGHIQYF
DNA: TGTGCCAGCAGCTTAGCCCTGAGCGGGAGTGGACACATTCAGTACTTC
D: TRBD2
J: TRBJ2-4
V: TRBV11-1
length: 16
size: -

CDR3: CASSLGPSPRETQYF
DNA: TGTGCCAGCAGTTTGGGACCGTCGCCTCGAGAGACCCAGTACTTC
D: -
J: TRBJ2-5
V: TRBV28
length: 15
size: once

CDR3: CASSVGDGPQYF
DNA: TGTGCCAGCAGCGTAGGGGATGGACCGCAGTATTTT
D: -
J: TRBJ2-3
V: TRBV9
length: 12
size: -

CDR3: CASSSGRLETQYF
DNA: TGTGCCAGCAGCTCCGGGAGGTTAGAGACCCAGTACTTC
D: TRBD2
J: TRBJ2-5
V: TRBV7-2
length: 13
size: -

CDR3: CSVEKGGRDEQYF
DNA: TGCAGCGTTGAAAAGGGGGGGAGAGACGAGCAGTACTTC
D: -
J: TRBJ2-7
V: TRBV29-1
length: 13
size: -